The 29 T cell receptor beta chains reported below all come from one sample, sequenced in a study of blood T cell repertoires in COVID-19. Generated by immunoSEQ multiplex PCR, the TCRdb table keeps only in-frame clones and is missing some. This sample yields 180,000 or so clones, of which around 82% are seen a single time; about 1.2% belongs to the top ten. The sequenced material came from peripheral blood. These receptors were collected from a man between 60 and 70 years old who had recovered from COVID-19.

The V gene is TRBV27, the J gene TRBJ2-3, with no clear D. V lost 3 bases and J lost 11, with 15 bases in between. From germline, CDR1 is MNHEY and CDR2 SMNVEV (reference sequence). The CDR3 totals 13 residues. The CDR3 bases are TGTGCCAGCAGTTTCACCCCCCTTCAGGTGCAGTATTTT. Translating it yields CASSFTPLQVQYF.

The chain recombines TRBV2 with TRBJ1-5, with D possibly TRBD1 on 6 matching bases. The CDR3 sequence is 16 residues long. From germline, CDR1 is SNHLY and CDR2 FYNNEI. V lost 1 base to trimming and J lost 5 bases, with 15 bases between them. The CDR3 nucleotides are TGTGCCAGCAGTGAAGGGGGGCAGGTGGGCTATCAGCCCCAGCATTTT. Translated: CASSEGGQVGYQPQHF.

V and J are TRBV5-6 and TRBJ2-2; 7 bases align to TRBD1. The germline CDR1 and CDR2 sequences are SGHDT and YYEEEE. V lost 2 bases, J lost 1 base, and 2 bases stayed unmatched. The CDR3 length is 15 residues. The CDR3 protein is CASSFGDRNTGELFF. The CDR3 bases are TGTGCCAGCAGCTTCGGGGACAGGAACACCGGGGAGCTGTTTTTT.

This chain joins TRBV10-3 and TRBJ1-2, with 9 bases matching TRBD1. Trimming took 0 bases from V and 4 from J; bases not matched to a gene: 3. The germline V gene has CDR1 ENHRY and CDR2 SYGVKD. This CDR3 comprises 15 residues. This chain's CDR3 is CAISESGQGIYGYTF. The DNA for the CDR3 is TGTGCCATCAGTGAGTCCGGACAGGGGATCTATGGCTACACCTTC.

The V call is TRBV28, the J call TRBJ2-2; the D gene is possibly TRBD1 (6 bases). Trimming pared 7 bases from V and 4 bases from J, leaving 13 bases between. CDR1 MDHEN and CDR2 SYDVKM come from the germline V gene. The length of the CDR3 is 14 residues. As DNA, the CDR3 is TGTGCCAGCACTCCCGGACAGTTCACCGGGGAGCTGTTTTTT. Encoded protein: CASTPGQFTGELFF. Full variable domain (remainder filled in from reference TRBV28 and TRBJ2-2): DVKVTQSSRYLVKRTGEKVFLECVQDMDHENMFWYRQDPGLGLRLIYFSYDVKMKEKGDIPEGYSVSREKKERFSLILESASTNQTSMYLCASTPGQFTGELFFGEGSRLTVL.

V and J are TRBV3-1 (or the pseudogene TRBV3-2) and TRBJ2-2; D might be TRBD1 (7 bases). Trimming cost V 1 base and J 5 bases, with 17 bases left between them. The germline V gene has CDR1 LGHDT and CDR2 YNNKEL (reference sequence). The CDR3 sequence is 17 residues long. CDR3 sequence: CASSQGQGGVGTGELFF. The CDR3 DNA is TGTGCCAGCAGCCAAGGCCAGGGGGGCGTGGGGACCGGGGAGCTGTTTTTT.

This chain connects TRBV9 to TRBJ1-1, with TRBD1 identical over 8 bases. The CDR3 sequence is 12 residues long. The V gene end was trimmed by 3 bases and the J gene end by 7 bases; junction bases not matched to a gene: 2. Germline lookup yields CDR1 SGDLS and CDR2 YYNGEE. The CDR3 DNA reads as TGTGCCAGCAGCGGGACAGGGAGTGAAGCTTTCTTT. It encodes CASSGTGSEAFF.

This rearrangement joins TRBV24-1 to TRBJ2-1; the match to TRBD2 covers 14 bases. Germline V gives CDR1 KGHDR, CDR2 SFDVKD. The CDR3 runs to 16 residues. V trimming: 3 bases; J trimming: 8 bases; junction bases outside the gene matches: 5. CDR3 nucleotides: TGTGCCACCAGTGATAGGACTAGCGGGGGGCGGGATGAGCAGTTCTTC. Its translation is CATSDRTSGGRDEQFF.

The chain employs TRBV30 and TRBJ1-2; D unclear. V dropped 7 bases and J dropped 2 bases, with 14 bases sitting between them. This CDR3 region has 13 residues. Germline values: CDR1 GTSNPN, CDR2 SVGIG (reference sequence). Here the CDR3 reads CASRRDLNYGYTF. The CDR3 DNA follows: TGTGCCTCGCGGAGAGACTTGAACTATGGCTACACCTTC.

The rearrangement joins TRBV10-3 to TRBJ2-2, with D tentatively TRBD1 (5 bases). V was trimmed by 4 bases and J by 6 bases, leaving 15 bases between them. The CDR3 contains 15 residues. The germline V gene has CDR1 ENHRY and CDR2 SYGVKD. CDR3 amino acids: CAISVGRVTAGELFF. CDR3 nucleotides: TGTGCCATCAGTGTTGGCAGGGTTACCGCCGGGGAGCTGTTTTTT.

The gene calls are TRBV5-4 and TRBJ2-5; 7 bases line up with TRBD1. This CDR3 spans 15 amino acids. CDR1 is SGHNT, CDR2 YYREEE, per germline (reference sequence). Unmatched junction bases numbered 10, after V lost 3 bases and J lost 5 bases. In DNA form, the CDR3 reads TGTGCCAGCAGCTCCACGGCACAGGGGCCGGAGACCCAGTACTTC. The encoded protein is CASSSTAQGPETQYF.

This chain uses TRBV28 with TRBJ2-6; tentative D call: TRBD1 (5 bases). Deletions cut 5 bases from V and 0 bases from J, with 11 bases between. CDR3 size: 16 residues. Germline V gene data show CDR1 as MDHEN and CDR2 as SYDVKM. The CDR3 loop is CASSGADPSGANVLTF. CDR3 DNA: TGTGCCAGCAGTGGGGCGGACCCCTCTGGGGCCAACGTCCTGACTTTC.

In its sample, this clone was seen a few times. The genes are TRBV19 and TRBJ1-1, with 7 bases matching TRBD1. CDR1 and CDR2 (germline): LNHDA, SQIVND (reference sequence). The CDR3 is made up of 17 amino acids. V trimming: 9 bases; J trimming: 2 bases; junction bases outside the gene matches: 18. DNA of the CDR3: TGTGCCAGCGCCTTGAACCGGGACAGACACCTTAACACTGAAGCTTTCTTT. Its protein product is CASALNRDRHLNTEAFF.

The gene calls are TRBV6-5 and TRBJ1-1; TRBD1 aligns across 7 bases. This CDR3 contains 14 residues. Unmatched junction bases numbered 9, after V lost 6 bases and J lost 5 bases. CDR1 is MNHEY and CDR2 is SVGAGI in the germline V gene. As DNA, the CDR3 is TGTGCCAGCAGCGTTGACAGGGCGAGGACTGAAGCTTTCTTT. Its translation: CASSVDRARTEAFF.

The chain uses TRBV13 and TRBJ1-2; 9 bases are a match to TRBD1. Germline trimming cut 4 bases from V and 3 bases from J; bases unmatched to any gene: 3. The CDR3 totals 14 residues. Germline CDR1 and CDR2: PRHDT and FYEKMQ (reference sequence). CDR3 nucleotide sequence: TGTGCCAGCAGCTCGGGACAGGGTTACTATGGCTACACCTTC. Its protein product is CASSSGQGYYGYTF.

This chain links TRBV18 with TRBJ1-1; 8 bases line up with TRBD1. V dropped 7 bases and J dropped 3; count of bases not matched to a gene: 4. CDR1 KGHSH and CDR2 LQKENI come from the germline V gene. The CDR3 is made up of 13 amino acids. CDR3 region: CASLEQGDTEAFF. CDR3 sequence (DNA): TGTGCCAGCTTAGAACAGGGGGACACTGAAGCTTTCTTT.

CDR3 sequence: CASSLTGTAEKLFF. The DNA for the CDR3 is TGTGCCAGCAGCTTAACAGGGACGGCTGAAAAACTGTTTTTT. This chain connects TRBV7-2 to TRBJ1-4, with D tentatively TRBD1 (6 bases). Trimming removed 2 bases at V and 7 bases at J, with 11 bases between. The CDR3 length is 14 residues. Germline lookup yields CDR1 SGHTA and CDR2 FQGNSA.

The chain combines TRBV3-1 (or the pseudogene TRBV3-2) with TRBJ2-1; TRBD1 might be the D (7 bases). The length of the CDR3 is 15 residues. Trimming removed 0 bases at V and 4 bases at J, with 10 bases between. Germline CDR1 reads LGHDT; CDR2 reads YNNKEL (reference sequence). CDR3 DNA: TGTGCCAGCAGCCAAGACAGGGGGACTTACAATGAGCAGTTCTTC. This encodes CASSQDRGTYNEQFF.

This chain connects TRBV18 to TRBJ1-2; D ambiguous. The ends were cut back, 2 bases at V and 0 bases at J, with 7 bases in the middle. CDR1 is KGHSH and CDR2 is LQKENI in the germline V gene. The CDR3 is made up of 14 amino acids. This CDR3 is CASSPDAANYGYTF. In DNA form, the CDR3 reads TGTGCCAGCTCACCAGACGCGGCTAACTATGGCTACACCTTC.

V gene TRBV10-3 combines with J gene TRBJ2-1; 10 bases line up with TRBD2. The germline gives CDR1 ENHRY, CDR2 SYGVKD. This CDR3 contains 16 residues. V lost 7 bases, J lost 7 bases, and 13 bases stayed unmatched. CDR3 sequence reads: CAIKERGGGPENEQFF. The CDR3 DNA reads TGTGCCATCAAGGAGCGGGGGGGAGGTCCCGAGAATGAGCAGTTCTTC.

In its sample, this clone was seen a few times. V is TRBV30 and J is TRBJ1-1; D is perhaps TRBD1 (6 bases). The CDR3 length is 14 residues. The germline gives CDR1 GTSNPN, CDR2 SVGIG (reference sequence). The ends were cut back, 0 bases at V and 4 bases at J, with 12 bases in the middle. CDR3 bases: TGTGCCTGGAGTGTAACAGGGTCGAGCACTGAAGCTTTCTTT. Translated, it gives CAWSVTGSSTEAFF.

The gene calls are TRBV19 and TRBJ1-3; no reliable D call. Germline V gene sequence: CDR1 LNHDA, CDR2 SQIVND (reference sequence). CDR3 size: 15 residues. Trimming pared 5 bases from V and 4 bases from J, leaving 15 bases between. The CDR3 region is CASSPDSGGGNTIYF. In nucleotides, the CDR3 is TGTGCCAGTAGTCCCGACTCCGGAGGAGGAAACACCATATATTTT.

The chain links TRBV7-3 to TRBJ2-3; 13 positions match TRBD2. Losses at the gene ends were 5 bases for V and 2 bases for J; bases not matched to a gene: 4. The CDR3 extends over 16 amino acids. In germline, CDR1 is SGHTA, CDR2 FQGTGA. CDR3 nucleotide sequence: TGTGCCAGCAGCGCGGGACTAGCGGGGCCCACAGATACGCAGTATTTT. Residues: CASSAGLAGPTDTQYF.

The chain employs TRBV5-4 and TRBJ1-1; 7 bases line up with TRBD1. This CDR3 spans 14 amino acids. CDR1 and CDR2 (germline): SGHNT, YYREEE (reference sequence). The ends lost 3 bases at V and 3 bases at J; junction bases unmatched: 5. The CDR3 nucleotides read TGTGCCAGCAGCTATGGGACAGCATACACTGAAGCTTTCTTT. It specifies CASSYGTAYTEAFF.

The chain employs TRBV3-1 (or the pseudogene TRBV3-2) and TRBJ2-7, with a weak D call TRBD2 (6 bases). The CDR3 is made up of 12 amino acids. V was cut by 7 bases and J by 6 bases, with 13 bases left in between. The germline gives CDR1 LGHDT, CDR2 YNNKEL (reference sequence). The CDR3: CASNPTSSEQYF. The DNA for the CDR3 is TGTGCCAGCAACCCGACTAGTTCCGAGCAGTACTTC.

In its sample, this clone was seen a few times. The chain carries TRBV20-1 and TRBJ2-1; 11 bases are a match to TRBD2. The J segment lost 1 base and the V segment lost 3 bases, leaving 11 bases of the junction unmatched. The CDR3 consists of 18 residues. Germline V gene sequence: CDR1 DFQATT, CDR2 SNEGSKA (reference sequence). The CDR3: CSASRLAGGIVSYNEQFF. CDR3 nucleotide sequence: TGCAGTGCTAGTAGGCTAGCGGGGGGAATTGTTTCCTACAATGAGCAGTTCTTC.

The rearrangement links TRBV7-9 to TRBJ2-1; 10 bases agree with TRBD2. The CDR3 extends over 15 amino acids. With 5 bases clipped from V and 7 bases from J, the junction kept 8 bases outside the gene matches. Germline assignment: CDR1 SEHNR and CDR2 FQNEAQ (reference sequence). CDR3 protein: CASSTQGLAENEQFF. Written as DNA, the CDR3 is TGTGCCAGCAGCACTCAAGGACTAGCGGAAAATGAGCAGTTCTTC.

The chain employs TRBV11-3 and TRBJ1-1; no clear D. This CDR3 is 13 amino acids long. CDR1 is SGHNT, CDR2 YENEEA, per germline. The V end was cut by 4 bases, the J end by 2 bases, with 8 bases between. This chain's CDR3 is CASSSSPNTEAFF. In DNA form, the CDR3 reads TGTGCCAGCAGCTCTAGCCCAAACACTGAAGCTTTCTTT.

The rearrangement joins TRBV6-5 to TRBJ2-3; TRBD1 might be the D (5 bases). The CDR3 has 15 residues. Between the trimmed V and J ends, which lost 7 bases and 6 bases, there was a span of 20 bases. Germline V gene sequence: CDR1 MNHEY, CDR2 SVGAGI. The CDR3 nucleotides read TGTGCCAGCACCGGTCAGGCAGGGTGGTCGGATACGCAGTATTTT. Translating gives CASTGQAGWSDTQYF.